This TCR beta chain derives from a study of cytomegalovirus exposure and HLA in healthy donors. Study outcomes and limitations: What a later analysis reportedly showed was that an Asian-associated ancestry cluster had fewer N-insertions than the 666-donor mean.

On this clone: Its antigen is still unknown.

The PCR contained 60 Vbeta and 13 Jbeta primers. In the authors' workflow: In a later analysis, of approximately 81 million unique beta chains, roughly 11 million appeared in at least two donors. Here immunoSEQ multiplex PCR was the method, and the copy in TCRdb shows in-frame clones only, minus some. V, J and clone size derive from that table, while D and trimming were established from the DNA sequence. The repertoire table contains around 140,000 clones. Per germline, CDR1 KGHSH and CDR2 LQKENI. J was trimmed by 3 bases and V by 2 bases; bases with no gene match: 5. This CDR3 spans 15 amino acids. The clonotype comes from a woman in her forties in good health and CMV-seronegative. The material sequenced was PBMCs. This chain uses TRBV18 with TRBJ2-7, with 9 bases identical to TRBD1. This CDR3 reads CASSPGTGTNYEQYF. CDR3 DNA: TGTGCCAGCTCACCAGGGACAGGGACAAACTACGAGCAGTACTTC.